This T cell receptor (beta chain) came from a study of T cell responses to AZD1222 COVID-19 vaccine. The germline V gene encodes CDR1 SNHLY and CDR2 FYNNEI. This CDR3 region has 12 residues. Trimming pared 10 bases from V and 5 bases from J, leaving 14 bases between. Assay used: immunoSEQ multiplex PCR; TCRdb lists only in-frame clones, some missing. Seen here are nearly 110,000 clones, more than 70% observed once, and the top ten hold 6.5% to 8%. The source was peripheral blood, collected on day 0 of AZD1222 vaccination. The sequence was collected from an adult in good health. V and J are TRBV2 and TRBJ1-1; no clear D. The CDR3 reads CATGNARTEAFF. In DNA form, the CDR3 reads TGTGCCACCGGGAATGCGCGGACTGAAGCTTTCTTT.